The 13 T cell receptor beta chains below were found in one sample sequenced in a study of cytomegalovirus exposure and HLA in healthy donors. PCR employed 60 Vbeta and 13 Jbeta primers. Some clones are missing from TCRdb's copy, which holds only in-frame ones; the method was immunoSEQ multiplex PCR. The sample yields about 140,000 clones, about 75% seen once. Sequencing was performed on PBMCs. The receptors come from a woman in her 30s in good health and CMV-seronegative.

This sequence joins TRBV29-1 and TRBJ1-2; maybe TRBD1 (5 bases). V lost 4 bases to trimming and J lost 1 base, with 7 bases between them. CDR1 is SQVTM, CDR2 ANQGSEA, per germline. This CDR3 spans 12 amino acids. The CDR3 loop is CSVADSNYGYTF. The DNA of the CDR3 is TGCAGCGTTGCAGACAGTAACTATGGCTACACCTTC. Based on the CDR3 plus reference TRBV29-1 and TRBJ1-2, the full variable domain is SAVISQKPSRDICQRGTSLTIQCQVDSQVTMMFWYRQQPGQSLTLIATANQGSEATYESGFVIDKFPISRPNLTFSTLTVSNMSPEDSSIYLCSVADSNYGYTFGSGTRLTVV.

The chain combines TRBV18 with TRBJ2-1, with 9 nucleotides matching TRBD2. CDR3 length: 17 residues. V lost 1 base to trimming and J lost 0 bases; unmatched junction nucleotides: 4. Germline CDR1 and CDR2: KGHSH and LQKENI. The CDR3 DNA is TGTGCCAGCTCACCACGAGGTAGCGGGAGCTCCTACAATGAGCAGTTCTTC. Residues: CASSPRGSGSSYNEQFF. Together with reference TRBV18 and TRBJ2-1, the CDR3 gives the full variable domain: NAGVMQNPRHLVRRRGQEARLRCSPMKGHSHVYWYRQLPEEGLKFMVYLQKENIIDESGMPKERFSAEFPKEGPSILRIQQVVRGDSAAYFCASSPRGSGSSYNEQFFGPGTRLTVL.

The CDR3 DNA sequence: TGTGCCAGCAGCTTGGAAGTCGCGGGAGGCTCCTACAATGAGCAGTTCTTC. Protein sequence: CASSLEVAGGSYNEQFF. The genes are TRBV5-6 and TRBJ2-1, with 8 bases identical to TRBD2. The germline V gene encodes CDR1 SGHDT and CDR2 YYEEEE. V was pared by 0 bases and J by 0 bases, with 5 bases of the junction left unmatched. CDR3 size: 17 residues.

This clone was recorded a few times. This rearrangement joins TRBV2 to TRBJ2-3, with 14 bases fitting TRBD2. The ends lost 8 bases at V and 2 bases at J; junction bases unmatched: 18. Per the germline V gene, CDR1 is SNHLY and CDR2 is FYNNEI. CDR3 length: 20 residues. CDR3 residues: CASEEGLAGGPPIITDTQYF. CDR3 sequence (DNA): TGTGCCAGCGAGGAAGGACTAGCGGGGGGACCACCGATAATCACAGATACGCAGTATTTT. The complete variable domain, with remaining parts taken from reference TRBV2 and TRBJ2-3, reads EPEVTQTPSHQVTQMGQEVILRCVPISNHLYFYWYRQILGQKVEFLVSFYNNEISEKSEIFDDQFSVERPDGSNFTLKIRSTKLEDSAMYFCASEEGLAGGPPIITDTQYFGPGTRLTVL.

This clone was seen only a few times. The V gene is TRBV11-2, the J gene TRBJ2-7; D is possibly TRBD1 (6 bases). In germline, CDR1 is SGHAT, CDR2 FQNNGV. The CDR3 is 15 amino acids. The V end lost 5 bases, the J end lost 8 bases, and 22 bases lay between the germline ends. This CDR3 reads CASSPKDSSYEKQYV. The CDR3 nucleotides read TGTGCCAGCAGCCCAAAGGACAGCTCCTACGAGAAGCAGTACGTC.

J is TRBJ2-5 and V is TRBV11-2; 9 bases are shared with TRBD2. CDR3 length: 14 residues. Germline CDR1 is SGHAT and CDR2 is FQNNGV. After removal of 5 bases from V and 5 bases from J, the junction contained 6 bases not matched to a gene. The CDR3 spells CASSPFAGGETQYF. The CDR3 DNA sequence: TGTGCCAGCAGCCCCTTCGCGGGGGGGGAGACCCAGTACTTC.

The rearrangement joins TRBV5-4 to TRBJ2-1; 7 bases align to TRBD2. CDR3 length: 16 amino acids. Trimming removed 0 bases from V and 0 bases from J; junction bases left unmatched: 3. The germline V gene has CDR1 SGHNT and CDR2 YYREEE (reference sequence). The CDR3 loop is CASSLAGRLSYNEQFF. The CDR3 region has the DNA TGTGCCAGCAGCTTGGCCGGGAGGCTCTCCTACAATGAGCAGTTCTTC.

The chain recombines TRBV10-3 with TRBJ2-2, with D perhaps matching TRBD2 (5 bases). Trimming took off 3 bases at V and 5 bases at J, with 13 bases between the two ends. Germline loops: CDR1 ENHRY, CDR2 SYGVKD. The CDR3 loop spans 15 amino acids. The CDR3, as DNA: TGTGCCATCAGTGATGCTAGCCGGTCTACCGGGGAGCTGTTTTTT. Its translation is CAISDASRSTGELFF.

This chain uses TRBV7-9 with TRBJ1-2, with D perhaps TRBD1 (6 bases). CDR3 length: 13 residues. V lost 5 bases to trimming and J lost 5 bases, with 12 bases between them. Germline lookup yields CDR1 SEHNR and CDR2 FQNEAQ (reference sequence). The CDR3: CASSRGAPYGYTF. CDR3 nucleotides: TGTGCCAGCAGCCGGGGGGCGCCTTATGGCTACACCTTC. Using reference TRBV7-9 and TRBJ1-2 for the parts outside the CDR3, the full variable domain is DTGVSQNPRHKITKRGQNVTFRCDPISEHNRLYWYRQTLGQGPEFLTYFQNEAQLEKSRLLSDRFSAERPKGSFSTLEIQRTEQGDSAMYLCASSRGAPYGYTFGSGTRLTVV.

The chain is built from TRBV2 and TRBJ2-5; 11 positions match TRBD1. The V segment lost 4 bases and the J segment 5 bases; nucleotides outside the gene matches: 15. CDR3 length: 18 residues. The germline V gene has CDR1 SNHLY and CDR2 FYNNEI. In nucleotides, the CDR3 is TGTGCCAGCAGTGGGGTGTCTGGCGCCGGGACAGGGGGGGAGACCCAGTACTTC. Translation: CASSGVSGAGTGGETQYF.

Regarding this clone: At the DNA level, this CDR3 is encoded by other sequences in the same sample as well. The V and J genes are TRBV7-3 and TRBJ1-1, with D perhaps matching TRBD1 (5 bases). Germline V gene lookup returns CDR1 SGHTA and CDR2 FQGTGA. CDR3 length: 13 residues. Trimming cost V 4 bases and J 5 bases, with 11 bases left between them. The CDR3 DNA reads TGTGCCAGCAGCTCTGACCGGGGGACTGAAGCTTTCTTT. Translated, it gives CASSSDRGTEAFF.

This clone has just one count. The rearrangement links TRBV6-5 to TRBJ2-7, with 7 positions matching TRBD1. The CDR3 runs 14 residues. After removal of 9 bases from V and 3 bases from J, the junction contained 11 bases not matched to a gene. The germline gives CDR1 MNHEY, CDR2 SVGAGI. The CDR3 bases are TGTGCCAGACTCAGGGGGACCTATTGCTACGAGCAGTACTTC. It yields the protein CARLRGTYCYEQYF.

The J gene is TRBJ2-5, the V gene TRBV15, with D possibly being TRBD2 (5 bases). The CDR3 is made up of 13 amino acids. Trimming took 2 bases from V and 3 from J, leaving 7 bases between them. The germline gives CDR1 LNHNV, CDR2 YYDKDF (reference sequence). In DNA, the CDR3 is TGTGCCACCAGCAGACCGGAGGAAGAGACCCAGTACTTC. Its protein product is CATSRPEEETQYF.